In its sample, the clone carrying this T cell receptor beta chain was seen once. For the second PCR, which ran for roughly 6 to 12 cycles, a sample-barcoded 5' primer and a J-beta primer mix were used. Via MiXCR, TCRdb re-called the 5' RACE reads, giving one row per CDR3 protein. The table lists about 650,000 distinct CDR3 sequences, 40% to 65% of them singletons. This record belongs to a study of blood T cells in healthy people across ages. CDR1 and CDR2 (germline): SNHLY, FYNNEI. The CDR3 extends over 15 amino acids. V dropped 3 bases and J dropped 5; count of bases not matched to a gene: 6. The chain has TRBV2 and TRBJ1-4; 7 positions match TRBD1. The specimen sequenced was blood. The origin of this receptor is a woman of 80 years or more in good health. The CDR3 DNA sequence: TGTGCCAGCAGTGACCTGGGACAGTCGAATGAAAAACTGTTTTTT. This gives the protein CASSDLGQSNEKLFF.